This T cell receptor beta chain emerged from a study of OX40 agonist ivuxolimab in advanced cancers. For the study at large: Eligibility rules accepted prior anti-PD-1, anti-PD-L1 or anti-CTLA-4 therapy, and roughly 42% had some. Findings and caveats of the study: Expanded clones belonging to CD8+ T cells outnumbered, on average, those of CD4+.

Prior autoimmune disease or systemic immunosuppression barred patients. At cycle 4 day 1, cycle 7 day 1, and baseline, blood was sampled. As regards this clone: What it recognizes is unknown.

Some clones are missing from TCRdb's copy, which holds only in-frame ones; the method was immunoSEQ multiplex PCR. The sample holds fewer than 80,000 clones; approximately 89% are singletons and the top ten take approximately 0.5%. Here the sequenced sample was CD4+ or CD8+ T cells sorted from blood, taken in a trial of the OX40 agonist ivuxolimab. The origin of this receptor is an adult with an advanced solid tumor such as melanoma, head and neck, liver or kidney cancer.

The CDR3 reads CASRQGLNTEAFF. CDR3 DNA: TGTGCCAGCAGGCAGGGGCTCAACACTGAAGCTTTCTTT. The chain couples TRBV2 to TRBJ1-1; tentatively, D is TRBD1 (6 bases). The V end was cut by 6 bases, the J end by 2 bases, with 10 bases between. The CDR3 has 13 residues. Germline lookup yields CDR1 SNHLY and CDR2 FYNNEI.